This passage covers 13 T cell receptor beta chains from one sample sequenced in a study of blood T cells in healthy people across ages. Primed by a sample-barcoded 5' primer and a J-beta primer mix, a second PCR proceeded for roughly 7 to 12 cycles. TCRdb passed the 5' RACE reads through MiXCR, listing each CDR3 protein once. The data hold approximately 1.5 million distinct CDR3 sequences, with about 31% observed a single time. Sequencing input: blood. The receptors here all came from a woman under 40 in good health.

This clonotype has only a few counts. J is TRBJ2-1 and V is TRBV11-2; 11 positions match TRBD2. CDR1 is SGHAT and CDR2 is FQNNGV in the germline V gene. This CDR3 spans 16 amino acids. Trimming cost V 5 bases and J 11 bases; bases outside gene matches: 14. The CDR3 DNA reads TGTGCCAGCAGCCCCAGCCCGATAGCGGGGGGGTCCCAGCAGTTCTTC. This translates into CASSPSPIAGGSQQFF.

This clonotype has only a few counts. V is TRBV6-1 and J is TRBJ1-2; no clear D gene. Between the trimmed V and J ends, which lost 11 bases and 4 bases, there was a span of 14 bases. Germline V gene data show CDR1 as MNHNS and CDR2 as SASEGT. The CDR3 loop spans 12 amino acids. The chain's CDR3 is CARGGVGYGYTF. CDR3 coding DNA: TGTGCCCGCGGCGGGGTCGGCTATGGCTACACCTTC.

A single count supports this clonotype. The chain joins TRBV20-1 to TRBJ2-1, with unresolved D. Germline CDR1 and CDR2: DFQATT and SNEGSKA (reference sequence). V was trimmed by 5 bases and J by 9 bases, leaving 23 bases between them. The CDR3 runs 15 residues. CDR3 bases: TGCAGTGCTGCCAGTCGTACCTCAGCGTGGGGTGAGCAGTTCTTC. Translated, it gives CSAASRTSAWGEQFF.

This chain links TRBV7-9 with TRBJ1-5; D not resolved. CDR1 SEHNR and CDR2 FQNEAQ come from the germline V gene (reference sequence). There are 15 residues in the CDR3. V was trimmed by 5 bases and J by 3 bases, leaving 14 bases between them. In DNA, the CDR3 is TGTGCCAGCAGCCAAACCGGACGGCTCAATCAGCCCCAGCATTTT. It codes for CASSQTGRLNQPQHF.

The chain has TRBV9 and TRBJ1-1; D may be TRBD1 (6 bases). Germline V CDR1 and CDR2: SGDLS, YYNGEE. This CDR3 spans 14 amino acids. V lost 0 bases and J 4 bases, leaving 10 bases between the germline ends. CDR3 residues: CASSVAAGVTEAFF. For the CDR3, the DNA is TGTGCCAGCAGCGTAGCTGCAGGGGTCACTGAAGCTTTCTTT.

This clonotype was observed a few times. The V gene is TRBV29-1, the J gene TRBJ2-5, with D unclear. The CDR3 consists of 13 residues. Germline V CDR1 and CDR2: SQVTM, ANQGSEA. V was cut by 4 bases and J by 2 bases, with 11 bases left in between. CDR3 residues: CSVVVPQQETQYF. For the CDR3, the DNA is TGCAGCGTTGTGGTACCACAGCAAGAGACCCAGTACTTC. Full variable domain (rest looked up from reference TRBV29-1 and TRBJ2-5): SAVISQKPSRDICQRGTSLTIQCQVDSQVTMMFWYRQQPGQSLTLIATANQGSEATYESGFVIDKFPISRPNLTFSTLTVSNMSPEDSSIYLCSVVVPQQETQYFGPGTRLLVL.

The V and J genes are TRBV20-1 and TRBJ2-1; 7 bases fit TRBD1. The CDR3 is 14 residues long. Germline CDR1 DFQATT, CDR2 SNEGSKA (reference sequence). The V segment lost 5 bases and the J segment 4 bases; nucleotides outside the gene matches: 8. CDR3 nucleotide sequence: TGCAGTGCTTCTGCCGGGACAGCTTACAATGAGCAGTTCTTC. Amino acids: CSASAGTAYNEQFF.

The V call is TRBV20-1, the J call TRBJ2-7, with D tentatively TRBD1 (5 bases). Trimming cost V 1 base and J 6 bases, with 22 bases left between them. This CDR3 region has 16 residues. Germline CDR1 is DFQATT and CDR2 is SNEGSKA (reference sequence). The CDR3 here is CSARALQPTAPGEQYF. In DNA form, the CDR3 reads TGCAGTGCTAGAGCCCTCCAACCGACAGCGCCTGGCGAGCAGTACTTC.

This clonotype appeared once. The junction does not match germline at one end; this may be a read error. The genes are TRBV5-1 and TRBJ2-5; 9 bases map to TRBD1. The DNA end lines up better with TRBJ2-7; the J call may be wrong. The CDR3 spans 13 residues. Germline lookup yields CDR1 SGHRS and CDR2 YFSETQ. CDR3 nucleotide sequence: TGCGTCAGCAGCTTTGACAGGGGGTACGAGCAGTACTTC. Its protein is CVSSFDRGYEQYF.

This chain uses TRBV27 with TRBJ1-1; possibly TRBD1 for D (5 bases). V dropped 5 bases and J dropped 11 bases, with 18 bases sitting between them. The CDR3 consists of 13 residues. The germline CDR1 and CDR2 sequences are MNHEY and SMNVEV (reference sequence). In DNA, the CDR3 is TGTGCCAGCAGTACCCTGGGACGGCTCGCGGCTTTCTTT. Its translation: CASSTLGRLAAFF.

A few counts support this clonotype. J is TRBJ2-5 and V is TRBV4-1; 9 nucleotides agree with TRBD2. Germline values: CDR1 MGHRA, CDR2 YSYEKL. The CDR3 runs to 18 residues. The V gene end was trimmed by 0 bases and the J gene end by 0 bases; junction bases not matched to a gene: 8. CDR3 coding DNA: TGCGCCAGCAGCCAAGATAGAAGGGCTAGCGGGGACCAAGAGACCCAGTACTTC. This gives the protein CASSQDRRASGDQETQYF.

Details on this clonotype: At one end, the junction sequence differs from germline, possibly due to a read error. V gene TRBV11-2 combines with J gene TRBJ1-1; perhaps TRBD1 as D (6 bases). There are 15 residues in the CDR3. Germline V gives CDR1 SGHAT, CDR2 FQNNGV. DNA of the CDR3: TGTGCCAGCAGCCTAAATCAGGGGTTGAGGACTGAAGCCTTCTTT. This gives the protein CASSLNQGLRTEAFF.

This clonotype was observed a few times. The gene calls are TRBV10-3 and TRBJ2-1; the match to TRBD2 covers 11 bases. The germline V gene encodes CDR1 ENHRY and CDR2 SYGVKD. Trimming at V came to 5 bases and at J to 6 bases, leaving 3 bases not matched to a gene. CDR3 length equals 14 residues. The CDR3 region is CAISLAGGSNEQFF. Here the CDR3 DNA reads TGTGCCATCAGTTTAGCGGGGGGGAGCAATGAGCAGTTCTTC.